The 7 T cell receptor beta chains listed next were all sequenced from one sample in a study of blood T cell repertoires in COVID-19. Clones were read by immunoSEQ multiplex PCR, and TCRdb kept only the in-frame ones, dropping some. The sample carries approximately 280,000 clones, around 91% recorded once. Specimen: PBMCs or T cells enriched from blood (not recorded which). All receptors derive from a woman between 18 and 30 years old with acute COVID-19.

V gene TRBV2 combines with J gene TRBJ2-2, with D possibly matching TRBD2 (6 bases). V was trimmed by 4 bases and J by 0 bases, leaving 9 bases between them. The germline CDR1 and CDR2 sequences are SNHLY and FYNNEI. This CDR3 contains 15 residues. The CDR3 loop is CASSGPSANTGELFF. CDR3 DNA: TGTGCCAGCAGTGGCCCTAGCGCGAACACCGGGGAGCTGTTTTTT.

The V and J genes are TRBV3-1 (or the pseudogene TRBV3-2) and TRBJ2-4; 8 bases match TRBD1. Germline CDR1 reads LGHDT; CDR2 reads YNNKEL (reference sequence). The junction had 8 bases not matched to a gene; V was cut back by 4 bases and J by 0 bases. The CDR3 has 17 residues. The CDR3 coding sequence is TGTGCCAGCAGCCCCGGGACAGGAACCTTAGCCAAAAACATTCAGTACTTC. Encoded protein: CASSPGTGTLAKNIQYF.

The gene calls are TRBV2 and TRBJ1-2; 7 bases map to TRBD1. V gave up 2 bases and J gave up 4 bases; unmatched junction bases: 7. From germline, CDR1 is SNHLY and CDR2 FYNNEI. The CDR3 is made up of 15 amino acids. This CDR3 is CASSEREGGVYGYTF. CDR3 sequence (DNA): TGTGCCAGCAGTGAAAGAGAAGGGGGCGTCTATGGCTACACCTTC.

For this clone: Within the sample, other DNA sequences also encode this same CDR3. The V call is TRBV19, the J call TRBJ1-6, with unresolved D. CDR1 is LNHDA and CDR2 is SQIVND in the germline V gene (reference sequence). This CDR3 has 14 amino acids. Trimming stripped 2 bases from V and 6 bases from J, with 8 bases between. CDR3 in DNA: TGTGCCAGTAGTATACGAGGTTCTAATTCACCCCTCCACTTT. It encodes CASSIRGSNSPLHF.

The CDR3 loop is CASSPRQGANYGYTF. CDR3 bases: TGTGCCAGCAGCCCCCGACAGGGCGCTAACTATGGCTACACCTTC. V and J are TRBV7-9 and TRBJ1-2; 7 bases map to TRBD1. Looked up from germline, CDR1 is SEHNR and CDR2 is FQNEAQ (reference sequence). There are 15 residues in the CDR3. Losses at the gene ends were 5 bases for V and 0 bases for J; bases not matched to a gene: 6.

The chain links TRBV19 to TRBJ2-5; D might be TRBD2 (5 bases). Deletions cut 5 bases from V and 5 bases from J, with 9 bases between. Germline V gene lookup returns CDR1 LNHDA and CDR2 SQIVND (reference sequence). The CDR3 is 12 residues long. CDR3 sequence: CASSSRGETQYF. Written as DNA, the CDR3 is TGTGCCAGTAGTTCGCGAGGGGAGACCCAGTACTTC. Using reference TRBV19 and TRBJ2-5 for the parts outside the CDR3, the full variable domain is DGGITQSPKYLFRKEGQNVTLSCEQNLNHDAMYWYRQDPGQGLRLIYYSQIVNDFQKGDIAEGYSVSREKKESFPLTVTSAQKNPTAFYLCASSSRGETQYFGPGTRLLVL.

This sequence joins TRBV9 and TRBJ1-2; D uncertain. Between the trimmed V and J ends, which lost 0 bases and 5 bases, there was a span of 5 bases. The CDR3 is 12 residues long. Germline assignment: CDR1 SGDLS and CDR2 YYNGEE. The CDR3 spells CASSVDHYGYTF. Here the CDR3 DNA reads TGTGCCAGCAGCGTAGATCATTATGGCTACACCTTC.